This entry is about one T cell receptor beta chain. Stable Graves' hyperthyroidism meant no ophthalmopathy progression within 18 months. Recently diagnosed hyperthyroidism of less than 2 months' duration affected patients aged 18 to 65. Any patient presenting with uncontrolled infection, other autoimmune disease, pregnancy or lactation was left out. TCR beta CDR3 region amplification was performed from RNA transcripts. The HTBI primer set was used in a first-round RT-PCR of the TCR CDR3. Each CDR3 protein is one row after TCRdb ran MiXCR on the multiplex PCR reads. Of around 420,000 distinct CDR3 sequences listed, about an eighth are singletons. Germline V gene data show CDR1 as MNHNS and CDR2 as SASEGT. With 6 bases removed from V and 0 bases from J, the gap between germline ends came to 9 bases. The CDR3 is 13 amino acids. The sample belongs to a study of T cells in Graves' hyperthyroidism and ophthalmopathy.

Input material: blood. The receptor was isolated from a woman under 30 with Graves' hyperthyroidism. This chain joins TRBV6-1 and TRBJ2-7; TRBD2 might be the D (6 bases). The CDR3 region is CASRPDYSYEQYF. The CDR3 DNA reads as TGTGCCAGCAGGCCGGACTACTCCTACGAGCAGTACTTC.